A single sample gave rise to the 24 T cell receptor beta chains below, sequenced in a study of T cell responses to AZD1222 COVID-19 vaccine (dated by TCRdb to about 2021). The library relied on the immunoSEQ multiplex PCR assay. TCRdb obtained this table from immuneACCESS and retained in-frame rearrangements with V and J assigned. These tables miss some clones; where compared with another copy, unresolved V genes account for less than half of the shortfall, and the remainder is unexplained. In this sample the table shows approximately 45,000 clones, 70% to 90% of which occur a single time. Around 1.1% of the sample rests with the top ten. Sample time point, as interpreted from the label and publication: about 28 days (+/-7) after the second vaccine dose. Sequenced material: peripheral blood, taken 28 days after the second AZD1222 dose. These receptors all come from an adult who received the AZD1222 COVID-19 vaccine.

The V and J genes are TRBV2 and TRBJ2-3; D is possibly TRBD1 (5 bases). The CDR3 extends over 14 amino acids. Germline assignment: CDR1 SNHLY and CDR2 FYNNEI. V lost 6 bases to trimming and J lost 1 base, with 11 bases between them. DNA for the CDR3: TGTGCCAGCAGCGCCTTAGGGGGCACAGATACGCAGTATTTT. Translation gives CASSALGGTDTQYF. Full variable domain (remainder filled in from reference TRBV2 and TRBJ2-3): EPEVTQTPSHQVTQMGQEVILRCVPISNHLYFYWYRQILGQKVEFLVSFYNNEISEKSEIFDDQFSVERPDGSNFTLKIRSTKLEDSAMYFCASSALGGTDTQYFGPGTRLTVL.

The table lists this clone with a few counts. The chain couples TRBV9 to TRBJ2-7; a possible D gene is TRBD1 (6 bases). Trimming left V 0 bases short and J 2 bases short, with 12 bases between. The CDR3 loop spans 15 amino acids. Germline CDR1 reads SGDLS; CDR2 reads YYNGEE. CDR3 sequence: CASSVGPDRPYEQYF. CDR3 sequence (DNA): TGTGCCAGCAGCGTAGGACCTGACAGGCCCTACGAGCAGTACTTC. Variable domain in full (rest from reference TRBV9 and TRBJ2-7): DSGVTQTPKHLITATGQRVTLRCSPRSGDLSVYWYQQSLDQGLQFLIQYYNGEERAKGNILERFSAQQFPDLHSELNLSSLELGDSALYFCASSVGPDRPYEQYFGPGTRLTVT.

The chain carries TRBV18 and TRBJ2-1; TRBD1 might be the D (6 bases). Germline assignment: CDR1 KGHSH and CDR2 LQKENI. CDR3 length: 13 amino acids. The V end lost 3 bases, the J end lost 10 bases, and 13 bases lay between the germline ends. For the CDR3, the DNA is TGTGCCAGCTCACCGGGGGCATCGGGCGAGCAGTTCTTC. Encoded protein: CASSPGASGEQFF. Full variable domain (remainder filled in from reference TRBV18 and TRBJ2-1): NAGVMQNPRHLVRRRGQEARLRCSPMKGHSHVYWYRQLPEEGLKFMVYLQKENIIDESGMPKERFSAEFPKEGPSILRIQQVVRGDSAAYFCASSPGASGEQFFGPGTRLTVL.

This rearrangement joins TRBV3-1 (or the pseudogene TRBV3-2) to TRBJ2-7; 10 bases agree with TRBD2. Germline V gives CDR1 LGHDT, CDR2 YNNKEL (reference sequence). J gave up 6 bases and V 4 bases, and 9 bases lay outside the gene matches. There are 15 residues in the CDR3. This CDR3 reads CASSRLSGRFREQYF. The CDR3 DNA is TGTGCCAGCAGCCGGCTTAGCGGGAGGTTCCGCGAGCAGTACTTC.

V gene TRBV15 combines with J gene TRBJ2-1; 14 bases fit TRBD2. This CDR3 comprises 18 residues. The V gene's germline CDR1 is LNHNV and CDR2 YYDKDF (reference sequence). The V and J ends lost 3 bases and 8 bases, in that order; junction bases with no gene match: 12. CDR3 sequence (DNA): TGTGCCACCAGCAGCATTCCCGGGACTAGCGGGAGATTGGATGAGCAGTTCTTC. It codes for CATSSIPGTSGRLDEQFF.

The gene calls are TRBV6-2 or TRBV6-3 and TRBJ2-1; the match to TRBD2 covers 11 bases. Germline CDR1 MNHEY, CDR2 SVGEGT. With 6 bases clipped from V and 6 bases from J, the junction kept 10 bases outside the gene matches. The CDR3 has 16 amino acids. The CDR3 spells CASRPVGTSGFNEQFF. The DNA of the CDR3 is TGTGCCAGCAGGCCTGTGGGGACTAGCGGATTCAATGAGCAGTTCTTC.

This clone was observed a single time. The chain joins TRBV5-5 to TRBJ1-1; 9 nucleotides line up with TRBD1. Germline V gene data show CDR1 as SGHKS and CDR2 as YYEKEE (reference sequence). The length of the CDR3 is 15 residues. Germline trimming cut 0 bases from V and 5 bases from J; bases unmatched to any gene: 5. CDR3: CASSLEGQGLTEAFF. For the CDR3, the DNA is TGTGCCAGCAGCTTGGAAGGACAGGGGTTGACTGAAGCTTTCTTT. Variable domain in full (rest from reference TRBV5-5 and TRBJ1-1): DAGVTQSPTHLIKTRGQQVTLRCSPISGHKSVSWYQQVLGQGPQFIFQYYEKEERGRGNFPDRFSARQFPNYSSELNVNALLLGDSALYLCASSLEGQGLTEAFFGQGTRLTVV.

A single count supports this clone. In nucleotides, the CDR3 is TGTGCCAGCAGTTTAATAGGACCCCTCTCCCCCCTGAACACCGGGGAGCTGTTTTTT. Residues: CASSLIGPLSPLNTGELFF. The rearrangement joins TRBV28 to TRBJ2-2; D is unresolved. The ends were cut back, 2 bases at V and 1 base at J, with 20 bases in the middle. CDR1 and CDR2 from the germline V gene are MDHEN and SYDVKM. This CDR3 contains 19 residues.

The chain links TRBV24-1 to TRBJ2-7, with 7 bases aligning to TRBD2. The CDR3 totals 18 residues. The V and J ends lost 5 bases and 3 bases, in that order; junction bases with no gene match: 18. CDR1 is KGHDR, CDR2 SFDVKD, per germline. CDR3 nucleotide sequence: TGTGCCACCAGTGGCGCCCCCCCCGGGACTAACAGAGACTACGAGCAGTACTTC. It is translated as CATSGAPPGTNRDYEQYF.

The CDR3 DNA follows: TGTGCCAGCAGCTCTTGGGGACTAGCGGGAGAAGAGACCCAGTACTTC. This translates into CASSSWGLAGEETQYF. This rearrangement joins TRBV7-9 to TRBJ2-5; 14 bases fit TRBD2. The V segment lost 4 bases and the J segment 3 bases; nucleotides outside the gene matches: 4. Germline values: CDR1 SEHNR, CDR2 FQNEAQ (reference sequence). The CDR3 is 16 residues long.

CDR3 amino acids: CASSASRKSSYNEQFF. The CDR3 bases are TGTGCCAGCAGCGCCTCCAGGAAGAGCTCCTACAATGAGCAGTTCTTC. This sequence joins TRBV28 and TRBJ2-1; the D is unclear. V was pared by 6 bases and J by 0 bases, with 15 bases between. Germline V gene sequence: CDR1 MDHEN, CDR2 SYDVKM. The CDR3 runs to 16 residues. The complete variable domain, with remaining parts taken from reference TRBV28 and TRBJ2-1, reads DVKVTQSSRYLVKRTGEKVFLECVQDMDHENMFWYRQDPGLGLRLIYFSYDVKMKEKGDIPEGYSVSREKKERFSLILESASTNQTSMYLCASSASRKSSYNEQFFGPGTRLTVL.

The V gene is TRBV2, the J gene TRBJ2-5; D call uncertain. Trimming stripped 7 bases from V and 3 bases from J, with 12 bases between. The CDR3 has 13 amino acids. Germline CDR1 reads SNHLY; CDR2 reads FYNNEI. CDR3 sequence: CASMASREETQYF. CDR3 DNA: TGTGCCAGCATGGCCTCTAGAGAAGAGACCCAGTACTTC.

The chain is built from TRBV19 and TRBJ2-2; 7 bases line up with TRBD2. V dropped 3 bases and J dropped 4; count of bases not matched to a gene: 2. Per germline, CDR1 LNHDA and CDR2 SQIVND (reference sequence). The length of the CDR3 is 14 residues. Written as DNA, the CDR3 is TGTGCCAGTAGTATGGGGGGGGTCACCGGGGAGCTGTTTTTT. It yields the protein CASSMGGVTGELFF.

Worth noting for this clone: Sequence at one end of the junction differs from germline and may be a read error. The V and J genes are TRBV23-1 and TRBJ1-2; 8 nucleotides align to TRBD1. TRBV23-1 qualifies as an ORF whose function is uncertain. This CDR3 region has 16 residues. In DNA, the CDR3 is TGCGCCAGTAGTCAAAAGGGGGACAGGTTGAACTATGGCTACACCTTC. Encoded protein: CASSQKGDRLNYGYTF.

This chain joins TRBV19 and TRBJ2-1; possible D gene TRBD2, 6 bases. The germline V gene has CDR1 LNHDA and CDR2 SQIVND (reference sequence). The CDR3 spans 15 residues. V was cut by 1 base and J by 8 bases, with 15 bases left in between. The DNA of the CDR3 is TGTGCCAGTAGTATAGTGGGACTCCCCCGGCATGAGCAGTTCTTC. Protein product: CASSIVGLPRHEQFF. The full variable domain, rest sourced from reference TRBV19 and TRBJ2-1, is DGGITQSPKYLFRKEGQNVTLSCEQNLNHDAMYWYRQDPGQGLRLIYYSQIVNDFQKGDIAEGYSVSREKKESFPLTVTSAQKNPTAFYLCASSIVGLPRHEQFFGPGTRLTVL.

This chain uses TRBV19 with TRBJ2-3; possibly TRBD2 for D (6 bases). Trimming stripped 3 bases from V and 4 bases from J, with 23 bases between. The CDR3 is 18 residues long. Germline-derived CDR1 and CDR2 are LNHDA and SQIVND (reference sequence). CDR3 sequence: CASSILGNSGAPPDTQYF. CDR3 nucleotides: TGTGCCAGTAGTATTCTAGGTAATAGCGGAGCCCCGCCAGATACGCAGTATTTT.

The chain uses TRBV5-5 and TRBJ2-7; 9 bases align to TRBD1. V lost 4 bases to trimming and J lost 6 bases; unmatched junction nucleotides: 8. In germline, CDR1 is SGHKS, CDR2 YYEKEE (reference sequence). The CDR3 loop spans 14 amino acids. The CDR3 region is CASSAPGQGTEQYF. The CDR3, as DNA: TGTGCCAGCAGCGCACCGGGACAGGGAACCGAGCAGTACTTC.

The chain employs TRBV28 and TRBJ2-3, with D unresolved. The CDR3 runs to 13 residues. Germline loops: CDR1 MDHEN, CDR2 SYDVKM. The V end lost 6 bases, the J end lost 6 bases, and 13 bases lay between the germline ends. In nucleotides, the CDR3 is TGTGCCAGCAGGGACCTTCCGGGTGATACGCAGTATTTT. Translated, it gives CASRDLPGDTQYF.

The genes are TRBV4-2 and TRBJ2-2, with 10 bases lining up with TRBD2. The CDR3 has 16 amino acids. Germline V lookup: CDR1 LGHNA, CDR2 YNFKEQ. The junction had 1 base not matched to a gene; V was cut back by 2 bases and J by 1 base. CDR3 amino acids: CASSQTSGMNTGELFF. As DNA, the CDR3 is TGTGCCAGCAGCCAAACTAGCGGGATGAACACCGGGGAGCTGTTTTTT.

The J gene is TRBJ2-7, the V gene TRBV12-5; TRBD1 might be the D (6 bases). CDR1 LGHNT and CDR2 FRNRAP come from the germline V gene. The CDR3 extends over 16 amino acids. V lost 2 bases and J lost 0, with 14 bases in between. CDR3 protein: CASGLTDRTSSYEQYF. The CDR3 bases are TGTGCTAGTGGTTTGACCGACAGGACGAGCTCCTACGAGCAGTACTTC.

The chain recombines TRBV18 with TRBJ2-1, with 7 bases fitting TRBD1. Germline CDR1 KGHSH, CDR2 LQKENI. The ends lost 4 bases at V and 2 bases at J; junction bases unmatched: 5. This CDR3 has 15 amino acids. The CDR3 DNA is TGTGCCAGCTCACGAGGGGGCCTAGCCTACAATGAGCAGTTCTTC. Its protein product is CASSRGGLAYNEQFF.

The gene calls are TRBV6-5 and TRBJ2-2; TRBD2 aligns across 10 bases. Germline CDR1 MNHEY, CDR2 SVGAGI. The CDR3 spans 14 residues. The junction had 6 bases not matched to a gene; V was cut back by 7 bases and J by 7 bases. CDR3 region: CASNLAGVIGELFF. The CDR3 DNA is TGTGCCAGCAACCTAGCGGGAGTGATCGGGGAGCTGTTTTTT.

This chain links TRBV6-5 with TRBJ2-1; tentative D call: TRBD1 (5 bases). This CDR3 spans 14 amino acids. V dropped 6 bases and J dropped 7 bases, with 16 bases sitting between them. Germline V gene data show CDR1 as MNHEY and CDR2 as SVGAGI. In nucleotides, the CDR3 is TGTGCCAGCAGGCCCACTCTAGGGGCGAATGAGCAGTTCTTC. Protein: CASRPTLGANEQFF.

This chain connects TRBV4-1 to TRBJ1-4; TRBD1 might be the D (6 bases). V was cut by 5 bases and J by 14 bases, with 12 bases left in between. Germline values: CDR1 MGHRA, CDR2 YSYEKL. The CDR3 runs to 11 residues. The CDR3 region is CASSSQGKLFF. DNA of the CDR3: TGCGCCAGCAGCTCACAGGGAAAGCTGTTTTTT.